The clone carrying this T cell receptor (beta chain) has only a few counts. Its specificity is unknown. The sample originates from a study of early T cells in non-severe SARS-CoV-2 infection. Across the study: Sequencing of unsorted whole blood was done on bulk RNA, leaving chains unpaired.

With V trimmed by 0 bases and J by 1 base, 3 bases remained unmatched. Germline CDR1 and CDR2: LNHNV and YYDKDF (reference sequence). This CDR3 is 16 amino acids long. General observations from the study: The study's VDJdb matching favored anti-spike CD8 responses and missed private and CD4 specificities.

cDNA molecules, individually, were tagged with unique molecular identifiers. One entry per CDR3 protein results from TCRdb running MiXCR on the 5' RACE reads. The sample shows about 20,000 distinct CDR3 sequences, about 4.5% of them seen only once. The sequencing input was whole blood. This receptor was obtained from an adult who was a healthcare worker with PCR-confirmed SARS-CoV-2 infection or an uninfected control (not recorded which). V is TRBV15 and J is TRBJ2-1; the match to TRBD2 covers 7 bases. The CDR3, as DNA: TGTGCCACCAGCAGAGACCAAGCGGGGTCCTACAATGAGCAGTTCTTC. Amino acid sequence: CATSRDQAGSYNEQFF.